This TCR beta chain was sequenced in a study of T cell repertoires in cytomegalovirus infection. Study-level results: Pooled public TCR beta family frequency picked out CMV carriers with the relevant HLA.

V lost 1 base and J lost 0, with 7 bases in between. The germline CDR1 and CDR2 sequences are MGHRA and YSYEKL. The CDR3 contains 14 residues. This clonotype was seen more than once but under ten times. Its specificity is not known. TCRdb re-called the reads through MiXCR, storing one row per CDR3 protein. The sample shows around 100,000 distinct CDR3 sequences, around 40% of them seen only once. The receptor was derived from a human donor in good health (CMV status not recorded). Some clones in this sample may be carry-over from other donors' samples. Sequencing used CD8+ T cells from cultured PBMCs, obtained from culture after CMV antigen stimulation. The rearrangement uses TRBV4-1 and TRBJ2-7; the D is unclear. DNA for the CDR3: TGCGCCAGCAGCCAAGGGACGGCCTCCTACGAGCAGTACTTC. This translates into CASSQGTASYEQYF.